This entry lists 20 T cell receptor beta chains sequenced from one sample in a study of graft-versus-host responses after intestinal transplantation. Repertoires were generated with immunoSEQ multiplex PCR, while TCRdb's copy carries only in-frame clones and drops some. The sample gives 65,000 to 90,000 clones, less than 95% of which show up once; roughly 0.37% is in the top ten. Their recognized antigens are unknown. Material: unstimulated CD8+ T cells sorted from spleen or lymph node cells, obtained before transplant. All receptors derive from a human donor who was the organ donor for an intestinal transplant.

This chain links TRBV9 with TRBJ2-7, with 7 bases that match TRBD2. The CDR3 is made up of 15 amino acids. Germline V lookup: CDR1 SGDLS, CDR2 YYNGEE. The junction had 11 bases not matched to a gene; V was cut back by 4 bases and J by 4 bases. CDR3 coding DNA: TGTGCCAGCAGCCCTAGCGGAGAATGGTCATACGAGCAGTACTTC. This sequence encodes CASSPSGEWSYEQYF.

The rearrangement links TRBV5-5 to TRBJ1-3; TRBD1 aligns across 7 bases. The trim removed 3 bases at V and 0 bases at J, leaving 15 bases unmatched. The germline V gene encodes CDR1 SGHKS and CDR2 YYEKEE (reference sequence). CDR3 length: 19 amino acids. CDR3: CASSSPASQQGHSGNTIYF. The CDR3 DNA follows: TGTGCCAGCAGCTCGCCCGCATCGCAACAGGGGCACTCTGGAAACACCATATATTTT.

This rearrangement joins TRBV29-1 to TRBJ2-5, with 7 bases identical to TRBD1. Near its end, the DNA agrees better with TRBJ2-7, so the J call may be wrong. Germline values: CDR1 SQVTM, CDR2 ANQGSEA. This CDR3 is built from 14 residues. This CDR3 reads CSVEDGTANYEQYF. DNA for the CDR3: TGCAGCGTTGAAGATGGGACAGCTAACTACGAGCAGTACTTC.

The rearrangement links TRBV5-1 to TRBJ1-2; D gene ambiguous. The CDR3 runs 13 residues. The V end was cut by 5 bases, the J end by 3 bases, with 11 bases between. Germline lookup yields CDR1 SGHRS and CDR2 YFSETQ. The CDR3 bases are TGCGCCAGCAGGGTCGAGGATCACTATGGCTACACCTTC. Translating gives CASRVEDHYGYTF.

This chain links TRBV11-3 with TRBJ2-7; TRBD1 might be the D (5 bases). The ends were cut back, 3 bases at V and 6 bases at J, with 9 bases in the middle. The V gene's germline CDR1 is SGHNT and CDR2 YENEEA. This CDR3 contains 12 residues. The CDR3 DNA follows: TGTGCCAGCAGCTTCACAGGCGGCGAGCAGTACTTC. This sequence encodes CASSFTGGEQYF. Supplemented by reference TRBV11-3 and TRBJ2-7, the full variable domain reads EAGVVQSPRYKIIEKKQPVAFWCNPISGHNTLYWYLQNLGQGPELLIRYENEEAVDDSQLPKDRFSAERLKGVDSTLKIQPAELGDSAVYLCASSFTGGEQYFGPGTRLTVT.

This clone was seen a single time. The chain recombines TRBV27 with TRBJ2-1; 9 nucleotides line up with TRBD1. J gave up 5 bases and V 3 bases, and 8 bases lay outside the gene matches. The CDR3 is made up of 16 amino acids. The germline V gene has CDR1 MNHEY and CDR2 SMNVEV (reference sequence). CDR3 in amino acids: CASSLRVWDRDNEQFF. CDR3 nucleotides: TGTGCCAGCAGTTTGAGGGTGTGGGACAGGGACAATGAGCAGTTCTTC.

The chain combines TRBV7-9 with TRBJ1-4, with a possible D match to TRBD1 (6 bases). Between the trimmed V and J ends, which lost 5 bases and 8 bases, there was a span of 12 bases. The CDR3 runs 13 residues. Germline V gene sequence: CDR1 SEHNR, CDR2 FQNEAQ (reference sequence). The CDR3 region has the DNA TGTGCCAGCAGCCCACAGGGTTCGGAAAAACTGTTTTTT. It yields the protein CASSPQGSEKLFF.

This chain links TRBV9 with TRBJ1-6; weak D call: TRBD1 (6 bases). The CDR3 contains 18 residues. Germline assignment: CDR1 SGDLS and CDR2 YYNGEE. Trimming pared 3 bases from V and 0 bases from J, leaving 16 bases between. CDR3 sequence reads: CASSARDTRSSYNSPLHF. Written as DNA, the CDR3 is TGTGCCAGCAGCGCCCGGGACACACGTAGCTCCTATAATTCACCCCTCCACTTT.

This chain connects TRBV11-2 to TRBJ2-7; a weak D match, TRBD2 (5 bases). Looked up from germline, CDR1 is SGHAT and CDR2 is FQNNGV. V lost 1 base and J lost 1, with 11 bases in between. The CDR3 totals 15 residues. The CDR3 loop reads CASSLARTASYEQYF. The CDR3 region has the DNA TGTGCCAGCAGCTTAGCCCGGACTGCATCCTACGAGCAGTACTTC.

The chain has TRBV13 and TRBJ2-3, with TRBD2 as a possible D gene (6 bases). The germline V gene encodes CDR1 PRHDT and CDR2 FYEKMQ (reference sequence). With 0 bases removed from V and 5 bases from J, the gap between germline ends came to 15 bases. This CDR3 region has 16 residues. The CDR3 bases are TGTGCCAGCAGCTTAGGTACGGGGGTGCTGGGAGATACGCAGTATTTT. Protein: CASSLGTGVLGDTQYF.

The chain links TRBV27 to TRBJ2-7, with a weak D call TRBD1 (6 bases). Trimming removed 2 bases at V and 7 bases at J, with 18 bases between. Germline CDR1 reads MNHEY; CDR2 reads SMNVEV (reference sequence). This CDR3 region has 15 residues. The CDR3 bases are TGTGCCAGCAGTTTAGGGTCCCCAGGGGTAAGAGAGCAGTACTTC. It is translated as CASSLGSPGVREQYF.

V is TRBV4-1 and J is TRBJ2-3; possibly TRBD2 for D (5 bases). The length of the CDR3 is 16 residues. The V gene's germline CDR1 is MGHRA and CDR2 YSYEKL. Trimming shortened V by 3 bases and J by 1 base, and 14 bases separated the two germline ends. The DNA of the CDR3 is TGCGCCAGCAGCCACCCGAAAAATAGCGGCACAGATACGCAGTATTTT. The encoded protein is CASSHPKNSGTDTQYF.

V usage is TRBV6-5 and J usage is TRBJ2-5; D may be TRBD2 (6 bases). Germline-derived CDR1 and CDR2 are MNHEY and SVGAGI. CDR3 length: 12 amino acids. V was shortened by 5 bases and J by 7 bases, with 11 bases between the two germline ends. The CDR3 nucleotides read TGTGCCAGCAGTCCCCCCGGGGGGACCCAGTACTTC. Translated, it gives CASSPPGGTQYF.

The chain employs TRBV19 and TRBJ2-7; D is uncertain. The CDR3 runs to 15 residues. Germline CDR1 is LNHDA and CDR2 is SQIVND (reference sequence). The V end was cut by 6 bases, the J end by 6 bases, with 21 bases between. Here the CDR3 reads CASRATGLSVGEQYF. The DNA of the CDR3 is TGTGCCAGTAGGGCAACGGGTTTATCGGTTGGCGAGCAGTACTTC.

The J gene is TRBJ2-7, the V gene TRBV5-6; D is undetermined. The CDR3 length is 14 residues. V was cut by 1 base and J by 3 bases, with 11 bases left in between. Germline V gene sequence: CDR1 SGHDT, CDR2 YYEEEE. The CDR3 DNA follows: TGTGCCAGCAGCTTGTCAGGCTTGATCTACGAGCAGTACTTC. It is translated as CASSLSGLIYEQYF.

The V call is TRBV29-1, the J call TRBJ2-1; 12 bases agree with TRBD2. Germline CDR1 is SQVTM and CDR2 is ANQGSEA. This CDR3 comprises 14 residues. After removal of 1 base from V and 7 bases from J, the junction contained 2 bases not matched to a gene. This CDR3 is CSVEASGGANEQFF. CDR3 in DNA: TGCAGCGTTGAAGCTAGCGGGGGGGCAAATGAGCAGTTCTTC.

The chain joins TRBV6-4 to TRBJ2-7; TRBD1 might be the D (5 bases). The CDR3 is 15 amino acids. The germline V gene encodes CDR1 MRHNA and CDR2 SNTAGT. The ends were cut back, 7 bases at V and 7 bases at J, with 23 bases in the middle. CDR3 sequence reads: CASTLDTDRSREQYF. The CDR3 DNA follows: TGTGCCAGCACCTTGGACACGGACCGAAGTAGGGAGCAGTACTTC.

The rearrangement uses TRBV25-1 and TRBJ2-2, with D unresolved. This CDR3 is 12 amino acids long. The germline V gene encodes CDR1 MGHDK and CDR2 SYGVNS. The V and J ends lost 4 bases and 4 bases respectively, with 4 bases between them. The CDR3 loop is CASSVLTGELFF. CDR3 nucleotide sequence: TGTGCCAGCAGTGTTCTCACCGGGGAGCTGTTTTTT. Combining the CDR3 with reference TRBV25-1 and TRBJ2-2 gives the whole variable domain EADIYQTPRYLVIGTGKKITLECSQTMGHDKMYWYQQDPGMELHLIHYSYGVNSTEKGDLSSESTVSRIRTEHFPLTLESARPSHTSQYLCASSVLTGELFFGEGSRLTVL.

V is TRBV9 and J is TRBJ2-7; TRBD1 agrees at 7 bases. Germline CDR1 SGDLS, CDR2 YYNGEE. J gave up 1 base and V 4 bases, and 5 bases lay outside the gene matches. The CDR3 extends over 14 amino acids. The CDR3 here is CASSRGTDSYEQYF. CDR3 nucleotides: TGTGCCAGCAGCCGAGGGACAGATTCCTACGAGCAGTACTTC. The complete variable domain, with remaining parts taken from reference TRBV9 and TRBJ2-7, reads DSGVTQTPKHLITATGQRVTLRCSPRSGDLSVYWYQQSLDQGLQFLIQYYNGEERAKGNILERFSAQQFPDLHSELNLSSLELGDSALYFCASSRGTDSYEQYFGPGTRLTVT.

This clone was counted a few times. V gene TRBV7-9 combines with J gene TRBJ1-1; D uncertain. The germline V gene encodes CDR1 SEHNR and CDR2 FQNEAQ (reference sequence). The CDR3 is 15 residues long. V lost 3 bases and J lost 1, with 12 bases in between. The CDR3 nucleotides are TGTGCCAGCAGCTTTTCCTCGGCGGGGAACACTGAAGCTTTCTTT. It specifies CASSFSSAGNTEAFF.